This TCR beta chain emerged from a study of regulatory T cells in long-lasting Graves disease. The V gene end was trimmed by 5 bases and the J gene end by 7 bases; junction bases not matched to a gene: 5. Germline assignment: CDR1 MDHEN and CDR2 SYDVKM. The CDR3 has 15 amino acids. In its sample, this clonotype was seen many times. The time point denotes: newly diagnosed GD, antithyroid drugs for less than 3 months. RNA from PBMCs was the source of the TCR library. Assembly of TCR beta libraries relied on iRepertoire HTBI primers together with Arm-PCR of CDR3 regions. In TCRdb, the multiplex PCR reads were re-called with MiXCR into one record per CDR3 protein. The sample carries fewer than 500,000 distinct CDR3 sequences, under 20% recorded once. Separately, the same data were catalogued under a study of T cells in Graves' hyperthyroidism and ophthalmopathy. As that study records: Diagnostic assessment was based on clinical symptoms, serum thyroxine and TRAb, thyroid ultrasound and orbital computed tomography.

The rearrangement joins TRBV28 to TRBJ2-2; 12 bases line up with TRBD2. The sequence was collected from a man between 40 and 49 years old with Graves disease. This specimen was peripheral blood mononuclear cells (PBMCs), taken at new diagnosis, from a patient treated with antithyroid drugs. The CDR3 region has the DNA TGTGCCAGCAGTCCTCCGGGACTAGCGGGCGGGGAGCTGTTTTTT. This encodes CASSPPGLAGGELFF.